This T cell receptor (beta chain) originates from a study of blood T cell repertoires in COVID-19 (dated by TCRdb to 2018 to 2020). In the study overall: Collaborator samples came from the United States, Italy and Spain and covered acute and convalescent phases of COVID-19. The material from the prospective study consisted of cDNA or gDNA derived from T cells, B-cell-depleted T cells, or PBMCs. Deeply sampled blood TCRbeta repertoires from subjects exposed to, actively infected with, or recovered from COVID-19 were included in the dataset. A freely available public database, intended as a resource for researchers studying the immune response to SARS-CoV-2, is where the repertoires were released. The samples were drawn from the first 160 participants of the ongoing ImmuneRACE study and from 950 to 1,500 subjects provided by 6 global collaborators. Sample metadata almost always included a de-identified subject ID, COVID-19 status, age in years and sex. Where available, HLA class I and class II types were taken from metadata supplied by the sample provider and were not determined by assay-based typing. What the authors observed across the whole study: How much clinical and demographic metadata was included differed by source and by participant, and the metadata was provided uncurated.

CDR1 SGHVS and CDR2 FQNEAQ are derived from the germline V gene. The CDR3 has 13 amino acids, counting the end cysteine and phenylalanine. Only CDR3 DNA is held: 39 bases, read in frame from base 1. Trimming at the junction amounts to 5 bases on V and 7 bases on J, and the germline ends lie 12 bases apart. In its sample, this clone was seen once. Its antigen is unknown. Base-call qualities are not available, and no considerably larger clone is one nucleotide away. TCRbeta CDR3 regions were amplified from genomic DNA by means of the immunoSEQ Assay, a bias-controlled multiplex PCR. On the authors' methods: Within the assay, amplification of reference gene primers was used to estimate how many nucleated cells each sample contained. Sequence reads were collapsed and filtered to measure the absolute abundance of every unique TCRbeta CDR3 rearrangement. Productive Simpson clonality was computed per sample as the square root of Simpson's diversity index over productive rearrangements. Not all clones reach the TCRdb copy of this immuneACCESS table, which keeps in-frame sequences only. Checked studies attribute under half of the gap to unresolved V genes and leave the rest unexplained. Clone size and the V and J calls come from that table; the DNA yielded D and trimming. A total of about 240,000 clones appear in this sample, approximately 90% of them only once. The ten largest clones add up to just over 7% of the sample.

Another Seattle source contributed samples from volunteer blood donors who had recovered from COVID-19. Whole blood was collected in K2EDTA tubes by collaborating institutions according to the institutions' own protocols. For TCRbeta analysis, collaborators shipped samples in one of three forms: frozen whole blood, isolated PBMCs, or DNA extracted from either of those sample types. This receptor was obtained from a man in his fifties or sixties who had recovered from COVID-19. The V and J segments used are TRBV7-8 and TRBJ1-3, with the D gene not clear enough to name. Material: peripheral blood. The DNA is as follows: TGTGCCAGCAGCGCCATGGGCAGGAACACCATATATTTT. Its product reads: CASSAMGRNTIYF.